Detailed here is one T cell receptor (beta chain). Profiling relied on immunoSEQ multiplex PCR, and the TCRdb table lists in-frame clones only, not all of them. The repertoire holds about 3,500 clones, with roughly a fifth as singletons. This entry comes from a study of sequential checkpoint blockade in melanoma. The CDR3 loop spans 16 amino acids. With 5 bases removed from V and 4 bases from J, the gap between germline ends came to 21 bases. Germline V lookup: CDR1 MNHGY, CDR2 SAAAGT. The treatment denotes: randomized to nivolumab then ipilimumab (arm A) or the reverse (arm B). The TCR was taken from a human patient with melanoma. Some clones in this sample may be carry-over from other donors' samples. The specimen comprised tumor tissue (inferred from file names), sampled from a patient given nivolumab and ipilimumab in sequence. The rearrangement uses TRBV6-8 and TRBJ2-7; D gene ambiguous. The DNA for the CDR3 is TGTGCCAGCAGTCGCTCACAAGGAAAAAAAAGATACGAGCAGTACTTC. Its protein product is CASSRSQGKKRYEQYF.